The clone carrying this TCR beta chain was counted a few times. The sample is drawn from a study of long-term antiretroviral therapy in people with HIV. Assay version v3.0 of immunoSEQ was used, and it was run at survey level. Repertoires were generated with immunoSEQ multiplex PCR, while TCRdb's copy carries only in-frame clones and drops some. The sample has 20,000 to 30,000 clones, 70% to 90% seen once. The V and J ends lost 7 bases and 4 bases respectively, with 8 bases between them. There are 13 residues in the CDR3. Germline values: CDR1 SNHLY, CDR2 FYNNEI. This sequence was found in a woman under 40 with HIV. This chain links TRBV2 with TRBJ1-6; D is unclear. The sequenced sample was unsorted PBMCs, obtained 1.9 years after starting antiretroviral therapy. The CDR3 protein is CASIMGYNSPLHF. The CDR3 region has the DNA TGTGCCAGCATTATGGGTTATAATTCACCCCTCCACTTT.